This entry is about one T cell receptor (beta chain). Its antigen specificity is not known. This sample stems from a study of monozygotic twins with inflammatory bowel disease (dated by TCRdb to about 2019). Some background on the complete study: The full study comprised some 30 monozygotic twin pairs: nine German pairs (four IBD-concordant, five IBD-discordant) and 19 IBD-discordant Danish pairs. Each individual had, on average, about 151 000 unique TCRalpha sequences and 181 000 unique TCRbeta sequences available for analysis. The search for disease-associated traits relied mainly on comparing, within discordant pairs, IBD patients with their genetically identical healthy co-twins.

What the research found in general, with its limitations: Differing immunosuppressive treatments among patients may have added background noise and inter-individual variability to the repertoires. Repertoire similarity did not differ between concordant and discordant twins, which could be due to limited statistical power. The results gave no support for a single strong signal or clonotype linked to IBD. TCRbeta repertoire diversity, by inverse Simpson index, was decreased in IBD patients compared with their healthy co-twins. Fewer clonotypes were shared with other individuals by IBD patients than by healthy twins, most markedly in patients showing signs of disease activity. Distinction between different T cell subtypes could not be achieved in the analysis.

Libraries were made using 5' RACE. Each TCR library was prepared from 3,500 to 4,500 ng of total RNA. For each sample, cDNA synthesis was carried out in eight separate reactions using SMARTScribe reverse transcriptase. Unique molecular identifiers containing a 6-nucleotide sample barcode were introduced through template switching during cDNA synthesis. Amplification of TCRalpha and TCRbeta cDNA involved two nested PCRs of about 15 and 9 cycles, and each PCR was followed by bead purification. Before amplification, the cDNA was both treated with uracil DNA-glycosylase and purified with the QIAquick PCR purification kit. The second PCR was the step at which Illumina TruSeq-compatible adapters and sample-specific barcodes were added. Library quality and concentration were checked on TapeStation and Qubit, and libraries were pooled at approximately 5 ng each. The pooled libraries were sequenced with 2 x 100 bp reads and custom sequencing primers on an Illumina HiSeq2500 single-index Rapid Run. Turning to the authors' computational methods: MiGEC version 1.2.6 was used for UMI-based consensus assembly to correct PCR and sequencing errors. V(D)J alignment, clonotype assembly and CDR3 extraction were performed with MiXCR version 2.1.1. To normalise gene usage, clonotype sharing and MAIT/NKT TCR abundance, the analysis used the top 1000, 10 000 and 20 000 clonotypes per sample. After downsampling to 27 000 UMIs, diversity was calculated as the inverse Simpson index using the vegan R package. Paired Mann-Whitney U tests on discordant twin pairs were used, with Benjamini-Hochberg multiple-testing correction. TCRdb reprocessed the reads, reporting each CDR3 protein sequence once and no DNA. What appears here as the V and J calls and clone size reflects TCRdb's work, not the paper's. In this sample's table one finds approximately 340,000 distinct CDR3 sequences. In total, the top ten clones hold over 2% of the sample.

Spanning cysteine to phenylalanine, the CDR3 consists of 20 amino acids. The entry carries no DNA sequence. The germline V gene specifies MDHEN as CDR1 and SYDVKM as CDR2. A roughly 2.5 ml peripheral blood sample was drawn into PAXgene tubes per donor and stored at -80°C. Total RNA was isolated from whole blood with the PAXgene blood miRNA kit on an automated QIAcube, without T cell sorting. Peripheral blood from monozygotic twin pairs who were concordant or discordant for inflammatory bowel disease underwent deep TCRalpha and TCRbeta repertoire profiling using unique molecular barcoding. Smoking habits were recorded for all twin pairs, with individuals classified as current, former or never smokers.

This clonotype originated in a human donor with ulcerative colitis or Crohn's disease, or a healthy co-twin of an affected twin (not recorded which). What was sequenced was blood. In this chain, TRBV28 is recombined with TRBJ2-3; the TCRdb call, TRBD2, lacks DNA for checking. The CDR3 protein is CASSLWGIRRASGSPDTQYF.